This T cell receptor (beta chain) was documented in a study of Ad26.COV2.S vaccination and SARS-CoV-2 variants. The wider study: Intramuscularly, Ad26.COV2.S was given either once or twice, 56 days apart.

Assay used: immunoSEQ multiplex PCR; TCRdb lists only in-frame clones, some missing. The table records around 350,000 clones, 80% to 90% of them present only once. The treatment here: 15 to 20 received Ad26.COV2.S at low or high dose, single or two shots; roughly five received placebo; per-sample allocation not given. Vaccine and placebo recipients were sampled on day 63 after the first injection. This clone has just one count. This TCR was sampled from a person between 18 and 65 years old who received the Ad26.COV2.S COVID-19 vaccine or a placebo. This sample comprised peripheral blood, obtained in a trial of Ad26.COV2.S vaccine versus placebo.

The CDR3, as DNA: TGTGCCAGCAGTTACGGTCAGGGCAATCAGCCCCAGCATTTT. It specifies CASSYGQGNQPQHF. The V gene is TRBV6-2 or TRBV6-3, the J gene TRBJ1-5, with D hard to call. The V and J ends lost 2 bases and 2 bases respectively, with 7 bases between them. Germline V gene lookup returns CDR1 MNHEY and CDR2 SVGEGT. The length of the CDR3 is 14 residues.